What follows are 24 T cell receptor beta chains derived from one specimen sequenced in a study of T cells after yellow fever vaccination. TCRdb independently ran MiXCR on the 5' RACE reads; one entry per CDR3 protein. The table shows roughly 520,000 distinct CDR3 sequences, with just over 20% occurring only once. Sequenced here: PBMCs, sampled roughly 20 days after the first yellow fever vaccination. The origin of the receptors is a man between 18 and 35 years old who received the YFV17D yellow fever vaccine.

V gene TRBV5-5 combines with J gene TRBJ2-5, with D possibly being TRBD2 (5 bases). This CDR3 has 14 residues. Germline lookup yields CDR1 SGHKS and CDR2 YYEKEE (reference sequence). Between the trimmed V and J ends, which lost 3 bases and 2 bases, there was a span of 11 bases. The CDR3 coding sequence is TGTGCCAGCAGCTATCGGGAAATTCAAGAGACCCAGTACTTC. Its translation: CASSYREIQETQYF.

This clonotype was picked up a small number of times. The V call is TRBV7-9, the J call TRBJ1-1, with TRBD1 identical over 9 bases. J lost 5 bases, V lost 2 bases, and 6 bases had no gene match. This CDR3 is 15 amino acids long. Germline V gene lookup returns CDR1 SEHNR and CDR2 FQNEAQ (reference sequence). CDR3 in amino acids: CASSLYRGRETEAFF. The CDR3, as DNA: TGTGCCAGCAGCTTATACAGGGGGCGAGAGACTGAAGCTTTCTTT.

This clonotype was observed at least ten times. Here the CDR3 reads CSASRGESTEAFF. The DNA for the CDR3 is TGCAGTGCCAGTCGGGGGGAGAGCACTGAAGCTTTCTTT. The V gene is TRBV20-1, the J gene TRBJ1-1, with D maybe TRBD1 (5 bases). V gave up 6 bases and J gave up 4 bases, with 15 bases separating them. The CDR3 runs to 13 residues. Germline CDR1 reads DFQATT; CDR2 reads SNEGSKA (reference sequence).

This clonotype came up a few times. V gene TRBV7-2 combines with J gene TRBJ1-2; 7 bases agree with TRBD1. The CDR3 length is 14 residues. Germline CDR1 SGHTA, CDR2 FQGNSA. Unmatched junction bases numbered 6, after V lost 0 bases and J lost 8 bases. The CDR3 coding sequence is TGTGCCAGCAGCTTAGCTGTACTAGGGGGCGGCTACACCTTC. Translation gives CASSLAVLGGGYTF.

This clonotype appeared a few times. The chain uses TRBV7-2 and TRBJ2-5, with unresolved D. Germline V gene data show CDR1 as SGHTA and CDR2 as FQGNSA. The germline V and J ends were trimmed by 5 bases and 1 base, with 11 bases remaining between them. This CDR3 has 14 amino acids. DNA of the CDR3: TGTGCCAGCAGCCCACAAGGGTTCCAAGAGACCCAGTACTTC. This translates into CASSPQGFQETQYF.

This clonotype has just a few counts. This sequence joins TRBV19 and TRBJ1-2; TRBD1 is a possible D gene (5 bases). V lost 10 bases and J 5 bases, leaving 14 bases between the germline ends. Germline V lookup: CDR1 LNHDA, CDR2 SQIVND (reference sequence). The CDR3 sequence is 12 residues long. CDR3 residues: CATGMGPYGYTF. DNA for the CDR3: TGTGCCACCGGAATGGGACCTTATGGCTACACCTTC. Full variable domain (outside the CDR3, taken from reference TRBV19 and TRBJ1-2): DGGITQSPKYLFRKEGQNVTLSCEQNLNHDAMYWYRQDPGQGLRLIYYSQIVNDFQKGDIAEGYSVSREKKESFPLTVTSAQKNPTAFYLCATGMGPYGYTFGSGTRLTVV.

The chain couples TRBV6-2 or TRBV6-3 to TRBJ2-7; D perhaps matches TRBD1 (6 bases). The CDR3 length is 15 residues. Germline lookup yields CDR1 MNHEY and CDR2 SVGEGT. The V end was cut by 8 bases, the J end by 3 bases, with 20 bases between. The CDR3 DNA sequence: TGTGCCAGCCCAAAGGCAGGACAGCGAGGCTACGAGCAGTACGTC. Residues: CASPKAGQRGYEQYV.

The CDR3 protein is CASSQDRLAAYNEQFF. The CDR3 coding sequence is TGCGCCAGCAGCCAAGATCGGCTAGCGGCCTACAATGAGCAGTTCTTC. J is TRBJ2-1 and V is TRBV4-3, with TRBD2 identical over 7 bases. The CDR3 totals 16 residues. The junction had 4 bases not matched to a gene; V was cut back by 0 bases and J by 2 bases. Looked up from germline, CDR1 is LGHNA and CDR2 is YSLEER.

The J gene is TRBJ1-6, the V gene TRBV14, with D perhaps TRBD1 (6 bases). This CDR3 region has 12 residues. CDR1 is SGHDN, CDR2 FVKESK, per germline. Between the trimmed V and J ends, which lost 4 bases and 11 bases, there was a span of 9 bases. The CDR3 region has the DNA TGTGCCAGCAGCCTTTCAGGGGCACCCCTCCACTTT. Amino acid sequence: CASSLSGAPLHF.

The rearrangement joins TRBV6-5 to TRBJ2-5, with D unclear. The CDR3 is 15 amino acids. Trimming cost V 0 bases and J 7 bases, with 15 bases left between them. Per the germline V gene, CDR1 is MNHEY and CDR2 is SVGAGI. The DNA of the CDR3 is TGTGCCAGCAGTTACTCGAAGTTGCCTGTTTGGACCCAGTACTTC. Protein sequence: CASSYSKLPVWTQYF.

The chain couples TRBV12-3 or TRBV12-4 to TRBJ2-1; 8 bases fit TRBD1. The CDR3 has 14 amino acids. J lost 5 bases, V lost 7 bases, and 7 bases had no gene match. The CDR3 bases are TGTGCCAGCATCGAGGGACAGGAAAACAATGAGCAGTTCTTC. Encoded protein: CASIEGQENNEQFF.

The gene calls are TRBV14 and TRBJ2-1; TRBD1 aligns across 7 bases. Germline trimming cut 1 base from V and 6 bases from J; bases unmatched to any gene: 6. Germline V gene lookup returns CDR1 SGHDN and CDR2 FVKESK. The CDR3 loop spans 15 amino acids. CDR3 loop: CASSQVATGSNEQFF. Here the CDR3 DNA reads TGTGCCAGCAGCCAAGTGGCGACAGGGAGCAATGAGCAGTTCTTC.

This clonotype was picked up a small number of times. CDR3 sequence (DNA): TGCGCCAGCAGGATTGGCGGGGGATTCATGAACACTGAAGCTTTCTTT. This gives the protein CASRIGGGFMNTEAFF. V gene TRBV5-1 combines with J gene TRBJ1-1, with D perhaps matching TRBD1 (5 bases). The CDR3 runs 16 residues. V dropped 5 bases and J dropped 0 bases, with 17 bases sitting between them. Germline CDR1 and CDR2: SGHRS and YFSETQ.

This clonotype appeared a few times. This rearrangement joins TRBV10-3 to TRBJ2-1; the D gene is possibly TRBD2 (5 bases). The CDR3 is 13 residues long. Germline values: CDR1 ENHRY, CDR2 SYGVKD. V was pared by 4 bases and J by 7 bases, with 11 bases between. In nucleotides, the CDR3 is TGTGCCATCAGTGGACTACCGAAAAATGAGCAGTTCTTC. Protein sequence: CAISGLPKNEQFF.

This clonotype was seen many times. The chain employs TRBV6-5 and TRBJ2-3; weak D call: TRBD2 (5 bases). Deletions cut 2 bases from V and 5 bases from J, with 14 bases between. The CDR3 loop spans 15 amino acids. The germline V gene has CDR1 MNHEY and CDR2 SVGAGI. The CDR3 DNA follows: TGTGCCAGCAGTTACAGGGCTAGCACCAGAGATACGCAGTATTTT. Residues: CASSYRASTRDTQYF.

Only a few counts were recorded for this clonotype. This chain joins TRBV29-1 and TRBJ1-1; no definite D call. The germline CDR1 and CDR2 sequences are SQVTM and ANQGSEA. V lost 7 bases and J lost 11, with 17 bases in between. The length of the CDR3 is 11 residues. The DNA for the CDR3 is TGCAGCGCCGAGACATCCCGTATGGCTTTCTTT. This encodes CSAETSRMAFF.

CDR3 in amino acids: CASKTGATNTGELFF. The CDR3 nucleotides read TGTGCCAGCAAGACAGGCGCGACGAACACCGGGGAGCTGTTTTTT. The V gene is TRBV5-4, the J gene TRBJ2-2, with TRBD1 as a possible D gene (6 bases). The germline V gene encodes CDR1 SGHNT and CDR2 YYREEE (reference sequence). V was cut by 6 bases and J by 0 bases, with 12 bases left in between. The CDR3 has 15 amino acids.

This clonotype was detected only a few times. The rearrangement joins TRBV7-2 to TRBJ2-7; 12 bases align to TRBD2. V gave up 5 bases and J gave up 5 bases; unmatched junction bases: 4. The CDR3 length is 14 residues. Germline-derived CDR1 and CDR2 are SGHTA and FQGNSA. The CDR3 DNA reads TGTGCCAGCAGCCGACTAGCGGGGGTCGACGAGCAGTACGTC. Its protein is CASSRLAGVDEQYV.

This clonotype has a handful of counts. The chain combines TRBV11-3 with TRBJ2-7, with 8 bases lining up with TRBD1. The CDR3 is 15 residues long. With V trimmed by 5 bases and J by 3 bases, 9 bases remained unmatched. The V gene's germline CDR1 is SGHNT and CDR2 YENEEA. In nucleotides, the CDR3 is TGTGCCAGCAGCCCGCCAGCGACAGGGGTCTACGAGCAGTACTTC. Its protein product is CASSPPATGVYEQYF.

CDR3 sequence reads: CSARDPGDRDVTGELFF. The CDR3 DNA reads as TGCAGTGCTAGAGACCCCGGGGACAGGGATGTCACCGGGGAGCTGTTTTTT. The V call is TRBV20-1, the J call TRBJ2-2; 9 nucleotides match TRBD1. V lost 0 bases, J lost 4 bases, and 9 bases stayed unmatched. Looked up from germline, CDR1 is DFQATT and CDR2 is SNEGSKA (reference sequence). The CDR3 has 17 residues.

This clonotype was picked up many times. This chain joins TRBV5-1 and TRBJ2-4, with 14 bases lining up with TRBD2. The CDR3 covers 16 residues. Trimming removed 4 bases from V and 5 bases from J; junction bases left unmatched: 5. Germline V gene lookup returns CDR1 SGHRS and CDR2 YFSETQ. CDR3 DNA sequence: TGCGCCAGCAGCCGGACTAGCGGGGGGTCCCAAAACATTCAGTACTTC. This codes for CASSRTSGGSQNIQYF.

This clonotype occurred a few times. The J gene is TRBJ1-5, the V gene TRBV12-3 or TRBV12-4; perhaps TRBD1 as D (5 bases). The CDR3 contains 15 residues. V was trimmed by 5 bases and J by 5 bases, leaving 16 bases between them. Here the CDR3 DNA reads TGTGCCAGCAGTAGCCAACAGGTCGCGTATCAGCCCCAGCATTTT. Its protein is CASSSQQVAYQPQHF.

In this sample, this clonotype turned up many times. This sequence joins TRBV4-2 and TRBJ2-3, with 8 bases that match TRBD2. The CDR3 is 16 residues long. Germline assignment: CDR1 LGHNA and CDR2 YNFKEQ. The trim removed 0 bases at V and 4 bases at J, leaving 6 bases unmatched. CDR3 region: CASSQDQGLGADTQYF. CDR3 in DNA: TGTGCCAGCAGCCAAGATCAGGGACTAGGCGCAGATACGCAGTATTTT.

This sequence joins TRBV7-2 and TRBJ1-1; D gene unclear. The CDR3 sequence is 15 residues long. Germline V CDR1 and CDR2: SGHTA, FQGNSA. V was shortened by 3 bases and J by 5 bases, with 16 bases between the two germline ends. Here the CDR3 DNA reads TGTGCCAGCAGCTTCCAGACCAACTTCCGGACTGAAGCTTTCTTT. Translated, it gives CASSFQTNFRTEAFF.